The 27 T cell receptor beta chains in this list originate from one sample, sequenced in a study of T cell repertoires in cytomegalovirus infection. TCRdb analysed the reads with MiXCR anew, one entry per CDR3 protein. The sample includes 230,000 or so distinct CDR3 sequences, less than 50% of them seen just once. Their antigens are not known. The sequences come from CD8+ T cells from cultured PBMCs, collected from culture after CMV antigen stimulation. The source of these receptors is a human donor in good health (CMV status not recorded). Some clones in this sample may be carry-over from other donors' samples.

The J gene is TRBJ2-7, the V gene TRBV4-1; D remains ambiguous. CDR1 and CDR2 from the germline V gene are MGHRA and YSYEKL. CDR3 length: 16 residues. V dropped 0 bases and J dropped 0 bases, with 12 bases sitting between them. CDR3 DNA sequence: TGCGCCAGCAGCCAAGATAAGGAACTCTACTCCTACGAGCAGTACTTC. Encoded protein: CASSQDKELYSYEQYF.

V is TRBV7-9 and J is TRBJ2-4; TRBD1 matches at 7 bases. The V segment lost 5 bases and the J segment 4 bases; nucleotides outside the gene matches: 5. The CDR3 runs to 14 residues. In germline, CDR1 is SEHNR, CDR2 FQNEAQ (reference sequence). The CDR3 DNA is TGTGCCAGCAGCGGCCCGGGACAGAAAAACATTCAGTACTTC. Translation: CASSGPGQKNIQYF.

The table lists this clonotype with a few counts. This chain connects TRBV27 to TRBJ1-1; no clear D gene. V gave up 2 bases and J gave up 6 bases, with 13 bases separating them. In germline, CDR1 is MNHEY, CDR2 SMNVEV (reference sequence). This CDR3 contains 14 residues. DNA of the CDR3: TGTGCCAGCAGTTTACTGGGCAGCTACTCTGAAGCTTTCTTT. Translated, it gives CASSLLGSYSEAFF.

The chain joins TRBV12-3 or TRBV12-4 to TRBJ2-5; perhaps TRBD2 as D (5 bases). V was pared by 7 bases and J by 5 bases, with 17 bases between. CDR3 length: 14 amino acids. The CDR3 nucleotides are TGTGCCAGCACGTATGCCTCGGACTTTGAGACCCAGTACTTC. The encoded protein is CASTYASDFETQYF.

This chain connects TRBV4-1 to TRBJ2-1; 7 nucleotides match TRBD1. Germline V gene lookup returns CDR1 MGHRA and CDR2 YSYEKL. This CDR3 contains 13 residues. With 3 bases clipped from V and 9 bases from J, the junction kept 5 bases outside the gene matches. This CDR3 is CASSHGTDGEQFF. CDR3 nucleotide sequence: TGCGCCAGCAGCCACGGGACAGATGGTGAGCAGTTCTTC.

The chain employs TRBV6-5 and TRBJ2-7; TRBD1 matches 7 bases. There are 13 residues in the CDR3. The V gene end was trimmed by 3 bases and the J gene end by 5 bases; junction bases not matched to a gene: 4. Looked up from germline, CDR1 is MNHEY and CDR2 is SVGAGI. In DNA form, the CDR3 reads TGTGCCAGCAGTTATGACAGGGATAACGAGCAGTACTTC. Residues: CASSYDRDNEQYF.

The chain joins TRBV7-6 to TRBJ1-2; a weak D match, TRBD1 (5 bases). Deletions cut 4 bases from V and 4 bases from J, with 16 bases between. Germline loops: CDR1 SGHVS, CDR2 FNYEAQ. This CDR3 contains 15 residues. The CDR3 sequence is CASSSLSGTAYGYTF. For the CDR3, the DNA is TGTGCCAGCAGCTCTCTATCCGGGACGGCCTATGGCTACACCTTC. Full variable domain (outside the CDR3, taken from reference TRBV7-6 and TRBJ1-2): GAGVSQSPRYKVTKRGQDVALRCDPISGHVSLYWYRQALGQGPEFLTYFNYEAQQDKSGLPNDRFSAERPEGSISTLTIQRTEQRDSAMYRCASSSLSGTAYGYTFGSGTRLTVV.

This chain uses TRBV6-2 or TRBV6-3 with TRBJ2-7; 8 positions match TRBD1. V shed 4 bases, J shed 5 bases, and the junction held 7 bases outside the gene matches. Germline CDR1 and CDR2: MNHEY and SVGEGT. This CDR3 region has 14 residues. The CDR3 sequence: CASSFDRGLNEQYF. DNA for the CDR3: TGTGCCAGCAGTTTCGACAGGGGCCTCAACGAGCAGTACTTC.

This clonotype has a handful of counts. The V call is TRBV7-8, the J call TRBJ2-7; 11 nucleotides match TRBD2. V was pared by 1 base and J by 1 base, with 3 bases of the junction left unmatched. This CDR3 is 16 amino acids long. Germline assignment: CDR1 SGHVS and CDR2 FQNEAQ. The CDR3 bases are TGTGCCAGCAGCTTAGGACTAGCGGGGATATCCTACGAGCAGTACTTC. Its protein product is CASSLGLAGISYEQYF.

The chain couples TRBV7-3 to TRBJ1-5; D is unclear. Germline V gene sequence: CDR1 SGHTA, CDR2 FQGTGA. V was pared by 2 bases and J by 2 bases, with 25 bases between. The CDR3 consists of 20 residues. The CDR3 region has the DNA TGTGCCAGCAGCTTATATCCCGCTCCGGGGAGGGAAATCCGCAATCAGCCCCAGCATTTT. It encodes CASSLYPAPGREIRNQPQHF.

This clonotype is a singleton in its sample. The chain recombines TRBV7-4 with TRBJ1-5; possible D gene TRBD1, 5 bases. Germline assignment: CDR1 SGHVT and CDR2 SQSDAQ. The CDR3 sequence is 14 residues long. Trimming stripped 5 bases from V and 4 bases from J, with 12 bases between. CDR3 amino acids: CASSAGGRNQPQHF. The DNA for the CDR3 is TGTGCCAGCAGCGCCGGGGGTAGAAATCAGCCCCAGCATTTT.

This clonotype has only a few counts. CDR3 in amino acids: CASSLMNGYTF. The CDR3 DNA follows: TGTGCCAGCAGTTTAATGAATGGCTACACCTTC. V gene TRBV12-3 or TRBV12-4 combines with J gene TRBJ1-2; no clear D gene. Trimming cost V 2 bases and J 6 bases, with 4 bases left between them. The CDR3 spans 11 residues.

J is TRBJ2-2 and V is TRBV6-4, with unresolved D. The CDR3 covers 11 residues. The ends were cut back, 4 bases at V and 6 bases at J, with 3 bases in the middle. The V gene's germline CDR1 is MRHNA and CDR2 SNTAGT. CDR3 sequence reads: CASSGAGELFF. DNA for the CDR3: TGTGCCAGCAGTGGAGCCGGGGAGCTGTTTTTT.

This rearrangement joins TRBV29-1 to TRBJ2-1; 7 bases match TRBD2. Germline V CDR1 and CDR2: SQVTM, ANQGSEA. The V segment lost 1 base and the J segment 0 bases; nucleotides outside the gene matches: 6. The CDR3 length is 16 residues. The CDR3 DNA sequence: TGCAGCGTTGAAGGGCTCGGCGGGAGCTCCTACAATGAGCAGTTCTTC. It yields the protein CSVEGLGGSSYNEQFF.

This clonotype was observed a handful of times. V is TRBV7-9 and J is TRBJ1-2; possible D gene TRBD1, 5 bases. This CDR3 is 16 amino acids long. From germline, CDR1 is SEHNR and CDR2 FQNEAQ (reference sequence). V lost 5 bases and J 4 bases, leaving 20 bases between the germline ends. The CDR3 region is CASSDGTAGSIYGYTF. The DNA for the CDR3 is TGTGCCAGCAGCGATGGGACGGCAGGGAGCATCTATGGCTACACCTTC.

On this clonotype: At one of its ends the junction is not consistent with the germline gene, which may arise from a read error. The chain carries TRBV4-1 and TRBJ2-7; 10 nucleotides align to TRBD1. CDR3 length: 17 amino acids. CDR1 and CDR2 (germline): MGHRA, YSYEKL. The CDR3 here is CASSQDSGTGVPYEQYF. CDR3 in DNA: TGTGCCAGCAGCCAAGATTCCGGGACAGGGGTACCCTACGAGCAGTACTTC.

The chain combines TRBV20-1 with TRBJ2-1, with 11 bases aligning to TRBD2. The CDR3 has 16 amino acids. The V and J ends lost 2 bases and 4 bases, in that order; junction bases with no gene match: 7. Germline V CDR1 and CDR2: DFQATT, SNEGSKA (reference sequence). CDR3 amino acids: CSARFQGLAVYNEQFF. The CDR3 region has the DNA TGCAGTGCTAGATTTCAGGGACTAGCGGTATACAATGAGCAGTTCTTC.

The chain couples TRBV12-3 or TRBV12-4 to TRBJ1-5, with D maybe TRBD1 (5 bases). The CDR3 has 11 amino acids. V lost 9 bases to trimming and J lost 7 bases, with 10 bases between them. The CDR3: CASGSGQPQHF. CDR3 coding DNA: TGTGCCAGTGGGTCAGGGCAGCCCCAGCATTTT.

The chain's CDR3 is CATSRGGDQPQHF. The CDR3 coding sequence is TGTGCCACCAGCAGAGGAGGGGACCAGCCCCAGCATTTT. The rearrangement links TRBV15 to TRBJ1-5; TRBD1 is a possible D gene (5 bases). From germline, CDR1 is LNHNV and CDR2 YYDKDF (reference sequence). V was shortened by 1 base and J by 7 bases, with 8 bases between the two germline ends. The CDR3 loop spans 13 amino acids.

The CDR3 loop reads CASSPWGSSSGNTIYF. The CDR3 nucleotides read TGTGCCAGCAGCCCCTGGGGCTCCAGCTCTGGAAACACCATATATTTT. The chain combines TRBV6-6 with TRBJ1-3; a possible D gene is TRBD1 (5 bases). CDR3 length equals 16 residues. Trimming removed 6 bases at V and 0 bases at J, with 15 bases between. Germline V lookup: CDR1 MNHNY, CDR2 SVGAGI (reference sequence).

This clonotype was recorded once. CDR3 sequence (DNA): TGTGCCAGCAGCTTGGCCAGCGGGGGGTGGATGAATGAGCAGTTCTTC. It translates to CASSLASGGWMNEQFF. The chain joins TRBV7-9 to TRBJ2-1; 9 bases align to TRBD2. From germline, CDR1 is SEHNR and CDR2 FQNEAQ (reference sequence). V lost 3 bases and J lost 7; bases outside the gene matches: 10. This CDR3 has 16 amino acids.

The chain has TRBV5-1 and TRBJ2-7, with TRBD1 matching 9 bases. CDR1 is SGHRS, CDR2 YFSETQ, per germline. The CDR3 is 16 residues long. V lost 3 bases, J lost 1 base, and 8 bases stayed unmatched. The CDR3 bases are TGCGCCAGCAGCTGGACTTCCGGGACAGGGTCCTACGAGCAGTACTTC. As protein: CASSWTSGTGSYEQYF.

The CDR3 DNA reads TGTGCCAGCCCCGGGGCCTCCTACAATGAGCAGTTCTTC. Translated, it gives CASPGASYNEQFF. This rearrangement joins TRBV7-2 to TRBJ2-1; possibly TRBD1 or TRBD2 for D (5 bases each). V was pared by 8 bases and J by 0 bases, with 8 bases between. CDR3 length: 13 amino acids. CDR1 and CDR2 from the germline V gene are SGHTA and FQGNSA.

This clonotype was recorded a few times. A junction end diverges from the germline sequence, so it may reflect a read error. V and J are TRBV7-9 and TRBJ2-1; 7 nucleotides align to TRBD2. Germline V lookup: CDR1 SEHNR, CDR2 FQNEAQ (reference sequence). CDR3 size: 13 residues. CDR3 sequence (DNA): TGTGCCACCAGCGGGACTTCCTACAATGAGCAGTTCTTC. This translates into CATSGTSYNEQFF.

The chain carries TRBV19 and TRBJ1-5; D possibly corresponds to TRBD1 (5 bases). Germline V gives CDR1 LNHDA, CDR2 SQIVND (reference sequence). V was cut by 6 bases and J by 7 bases, with 19 bases left in between. There are 15 residues in the CDR3. CDR3: CASSPPGQVGQPQHF. DNA of the CDR3: TGTGCCAGTAGCCCACCGGGGCAGGTCGGGCAGCCCCAGCATTTT. The complete variable domain, with remaining parts taken from reference TRBV19 and TRBJ1-5, reads DGGITQSPKYLFRKEGQNVTLSCEQNLNHDAMYWYRQDPGQGLRLIYYSQIVNDFQKGDIAEGYSVSREKKESFPLTVTSAQKNPTAFYLCASSPPGQVGQPQHFGDGTRLSIL.

This rearrangement joins TRBV24-1 to TRBJ1-5, with 7 bases lining up with TRBD1. Germline values: CDR1 KGHDR, CDR2 SFDVKD. V shed 12 bases, J shed 4 bases, and the junction held 14 bases outside the gene matches. There are 15 residues in the CDR3. CDR3 residues: CAATPDRIKNQPQHF. The CDR3 coding sequence is TGTGCCGCTACCCCGGACAGGATTAAGAATCAGCCCCAGCATTTT.

The genes are TRBV7-6 and TRBJ1-5, with D maybe TRBD1 (5 bases). The V gene lost 1 base and the J gene lost 7 bases, with 14 bases spanning the gap. In germline, CDR1 is SGHVS, CDR2 FNYEAQ. The CDR3 sequence is 15 residues long. The CDR3 nucleotides read TGTGCCAGCAGCTTAGATGAAGGGGTTTGGCAGCCCCAGCATTTT. Translated: CASSLDEGVWQPQHF.